This T cell receptor (beta chain) was sequenced for a study of monozygotic twins with cystic fibrosis. Across the whole study: Around 3 micrograms of fragmented DNA underwent roughly 15 PCR cycles for library preparation.

The data were produced by immunoSEQ multiplex PCR, yet TCRdb's version contains in-frame clones alone and is incomplete. The profile shows some 15,000 clones, approximately 85% of them singletons. Trimming at V came to 4 bases and at J to 1 base, leaving 7 bases not matched to a gene. The CDR3 runs to 15 residues. Germline CDR1 is SQVTM and CDR2 is ANQGSEA. This clonotype originated in a boy younger than 18 with cystic fibrosis. The rearrangement joins TRBV29-1 to TRBJ2-3, with 8 bases lining up with TRBD2. The sample consisted of blood. The CDR3 coding sequence is TGCAGCGTTGGCGATCTTAGCGGGGGCACAGATACGCAGTATTTT. It is translated as CSVGDLSGGTDTQYF.